This entry features one TCR beta chain sequence. As processed by the authors: Nucleated cell number was recorded as an estimate derived from reference gene primer amplification. The repertoire was sequenced with immunoSEQ multiplex PCR; TCRdb's copy has only in-frame clones and lacks some. V and J calls and clone size are as listed in that table; D and trimming were resolved from the DNA. The sample holds approximately 50,000 clones, about 88% seen once. The data derive from a study of blood T cell repertoires in COVID-19. About the study: COVID-19 samples collected from the United States, Italy and Spain covered acute and convalescent phases. Sources were T cells, B-cell-depleted T cells, or PBMCs; the material itself was cDNA or gDNA.

V lost 5 bases, J lost 1 base, and 4 bases stayed unmatched. Germline CDR1 and CDR2: SGHTA and FQGTGA. The CDR3 spans 15 residues. The sample was peripheral blood. The chain combines TRBV7-3 with TRBJ2-2, with 7 nucleotides matching TRBD2. This receptor was obtained from a man between 65 and 79 years old with active COVID-19. The CDR3, as DNA: TGTGCCAGCAGCCCCCCGGGGGGGAACACCGGGGAGCTGTTTTTT. Translation: CASSPPGGNTGELFF.